The 28 T cell receptor beta chains in this list originate from one sample, sequenced in a study of cytomegalovirus exposure and HLA in healthy donors. Vbeta (60) and Jbeta (13) primers were used in the PCR. The protocol was immunoSEQ multiplex PCR, while the TCRdb copy is restricted to in-frame clones and leaves out a portion. The repertoire includes more than 150,000 clones, more than 75% of them detected once, and about 2.3% sits in the top ten. Material: PBMCs. These receptors came from a woman aged 18-35 years in good health and CMV-seronegative.

V is TRBV6-4 and J is TRBJ2-1; TRBD2 agrees at 14 bases. CDR3 length: 15 residues. Germline trimming cut 2 bases from V and 8 bases from J; bases unmatched to any gene: 2. Germline V gene lookup returns CDR1 MRHNA and CDR2 SNTAGT. The CDR3 loop reads CASSDGTSGSYEQFF. Here the CDR3 DNA reads TGTGCCAGCAGTGACGGGACTAGCGGGAGCTATGAGCAGTTCTTC.

V is TRBV10-1 and J is TRBJ2-7; TRBD2 might be the D (5 bases). Trimming removed 6 bases at V and 1 base at J, with 7 bases between. CDR3 length: 12 amino acids. From germline, CDR1 is WNHNN and CDR2 SYGVQD (reference sequence). CDR3: CASSRTSYEQYF. The CDR3 DNA reads TGCGCCAGCAGCAGGACTTCCTACGAGCAGTACTTC.

This clone was seen a single time. The same CDR3 also results from other DNA sequences found in this sample. The chain has TRBV7-9 and TRBJ2-3; 11 positions match TRBD1. Germline CDR1 reads SEHNR; CDR2 reads FQNEAQ (reference sequence). The junction had 2 bases not matched to a gene; V was cut back by 3 bases and J by 3 bases. There are 15 residues in the CDR3. The CDR3: CASSFGTGGTDTQYF. As DNA, the CDR3 is TGTGCCAGCAGCTTCGGGACAGGGGGGACAGATACGCAGTATTTT.

V usage is TRBV6-5 and J usage is TRBJ1-1; D call uncertain. This CDR3 has 15 amino acids. Germline V lookup: CDR1 MNHEY, CDR2 SVGAGI. V was clipped by 1 base and J by 3 bases, with 12 bases between them. CDR3 DNA sequence: TGTGCCAGCAGTTACTATTCCGGGAGCCACACTGAAGCTTTCTTT. Its translation is CASSYYSGSHTEAFF.

V and J are TRBV13 and TRBJ1-2, with TRBD1 identical over 9 bases. After removal of 3 bases from V and 6 bases from J, the junction contained 2 bases not matched to a gene. Germline assignment: CDR1 PRHDT and CDR2 FYEKMQ (reference sequence). This CDR3 contains 13 residues. Here the CDR3 reads CASSFGQGHGYTF. The CDR3 region has the DNA TGTGCCAGCAGCTTTGGACAGGGGCATGGCTACACCTTC. The variable domain in full, with the rest retrieved from reference TRBV13 and TRBJ1-2, is AAGVIQSPRHLIKEKRETATLKCYPIPRHDTVYWYQQGPGQDPQFLISFYEKMQSDKGSIPDRFSAQQFSDYHSELNMSSLELGDSALYFCASSFGQGHGYTFGSGTRLTVV.

The chain couples TRBV30 to TRBJ2-3; D is perhaps TRBD1 (5 bases). CDR1 GTSNPN and CDR2 SVGIG come from the germline V gene (reference sequence). V was cut by 1 base and J by 11 bases, with 10 bases left in between. The CDR3 has 11 residues. CDR3 sequence (DNA): TGTGCCTGGAGTGGAGGACACCGGCAGTATTTT. Translated: CAWSGGHRQYF.

In DNA, the CDR3 is TGTGCCTGGAGTGGGGGAGGGATTAACTATGGCTACACCTTC. It is translated as CAWSGGGINYGYTF. The chain has TRBV30 and TRBJ1-2, with unresolved D. Per the germline V gene, CDR1 is GTSNPN and CDR2 is SVGIG (reference sequence). V shed 1 base and J shed 1 base, with 10 bases lying between them. CDR3 size: 14 residues.

This clone has a single count. The chain carries TRBV28 and TRBJ1-3, with D perhaps matching TRBD1 (6 bases). The CDR3 has 16 amino acids. Per the germline V gene, CDR1 is MDHEN and CDR2 is SYDVKM. V was cut by 2 bases and J by 0 bases, with 11 bases left in between. In DNA, the CDR3 is TGTGCCAGCAGTTTAGCCGGACAGTTCTCTGGAAACACCATATATTTT. Residues: CASSLAGQFSGNTIYF.

This clone was found a few times. The rearrangement uses TRBV5-6 and TRBJ1-6; D gene unclear. The CDR3 runs 14 residues. The germline V gene encodes CDR1 SGHDT and CDR2 YYEEEE. V was cut by 2 bases and J by 7 bases, with 10 bases left in between. CDR3: CASSFARGNSPLHF. In nucleotides, the CDR3 is TGTGCCAGCAGCTTTGCCCGGGGAAATTCACCCCTCCACTTT.

Regarding this clone: The sample carries other DNA sequences with the same CDR3. The V gene is TRBV5-1, the J gene TRBJ2-5, with D maybe TRBD1 (5 bases). Trimming removed 0 bases at V and 2 bases at J, with 8 bases between. CDR1 is SGHRS and CDR2 is YFSETQ in the germline V gene. There are 14 residues in the CDR3. The CDR3: CASSLGAGQETQYF. The CDR3, as DNA: TGCGCCAGCAGCTTGGGTGCAGGGCAAGAGACCCAGTACTTC.

The chain has TRBV28 and TRBJ1-1; 7 nucleotides agree with TRBD1. The CDR3 consists of 13 residues. V was clipped by 7 bases and J by 4 bases; unmatched bases: 6. Germline loops: CDR1 MDHEN, CDR2 SYDVKM. The CDR3 loop is CASNNRGPTEAFF. The CDR3 coding sequence is TGTGCCAGCAACAACAGGGGTCCCACTGAAGCTTTCTTT.

The CDR3 nucleotides are TGTGCCAGCAGTGAAGACAGGGGCCTAATTGTGGGTGGCTACACCTTC. This gives the protein CASSEDRGLIVGGYTF. The rearrangement joins TRBV6-1 to TRBJ1-2, with 7 bases matching TRBD1. With 1 base clipped from V and 7 bases from J, the junction kept 12 bases outside the gene matches. There are 16 residues in the CDR3. CDR1 and CDR2 from the germline V gene are MNHNS and SASEGT.

CDR3 protein: CAWSPSSSRRLNTEAFF. Written as DNA, the CDR3 is TGTGCCTGGAGTCCGTCTTCATCACGGCGGCTGAACACTGAAGCTTTCTTT. The chain links TRBV30 to TRBJ1-1; D uncertain. There are 17 residues in the CDR3. Germline values: CDR1 GTSNPN, CDR2 SVGIG (reference sequence). Deletions cut 2 bases from V and 0 bases from J, with 19 bases between.

V is TRBV6-1 and J is TRBJ2-4; D not resolved. The CDR3 has 16 residues. Trimming shortened V by 6 bases and J by 0 bases, and 15 bases separated the two germline ends. Per the germline V gene, CDR1 is MNHNS and CDR2 is SASEGT. The CDR3 DNA sequence: TGTGCCAGCAGGGAACGGCAGGCACTAGCCAAAAACATTCAGTACTTC. Its protein product is CASRERQALAKNIQYF.

The CDR3 coding sequence is TGTGCCAGCAGCTGGGGTGGGGGGACCTATGGCTACACCTTC. Translating gives CASSWGGGTYGYTF. V gene TRBV5-6 combines with J gene TRBJ1-2; possibly TRBD1 for D (5 bases). The CDR3 is made up of 14 amino acids. The V end was cut by 3 bases, the J end by 4 bases, with 13 bases between. Germline CDR1 is SGHDT and CDR2 is YYEEEE.

As to this clone: The sample carries other DNA sequences with the same CDR3. This chain joins TRBV5-1 and TRBJ2-7; 10 bases match TRBD2. J lost 4 bases, V lost 0 bases, and 4 bases had no gene match. The CDR3 runs to 15 residues. Germline CDR1 SGHRS, CDR2 YFSETQ. In DNA, the CDR3 is TGCGCCAGCAGCTTGGGAGCGGGAGGGATATACGAGCAGTACTTC. Its protein is CASSLGAGGIYEQYF.

The V gene is TRBV11-3, the J gene TRBJ2-2; TRBD1 might be the D (6 bases). The length of the CDR3 is 13 residues. Trimming stripped 5 bases from V and 7 bases from J, with 11 bases between. Germline assignment: CDR1 SGHNT and CDR2 YENEEA. The chain's CDR3 is CASSLGQFGELFF. Written as DNA, the CDR3 is TGTGCCAGCAGCCTCGGACAGTTCGGGGAGCTGTTTTTT.

V and J are TRBV11-2 and TRBJ2-1, with 7 bases identical to TRBD1. The CDR3 has 16 amino acids. Germline assignment: CDR1 SGHAT and CDR2 FQNNGV. V shed 4 bases, J shed 4 bases, and the junction held 10 bases outside the gene matches. CDR3 nucleotides: TGTGCCAGCAGCTCGTGGGACAGAAATAAGTACAATGAGCAGTTCTTC. Its protein is CASSSWDRNKYNEQFF. The entire variable domain, with the rest obtained from reference TRBV11-2 and TRBJ2-1, is as follows: EAGVAQSPRYKIIEKRQSVAFWCNPISGHATLYWYQQILGQGPKLLIQFQNNGVVDDSQLPKDRFSAERLKGVDSTLKIQPAKLEDSAVYLCASSSWDRNKYNEQFFGPGTRLTVL.

The chain employs TRBV10-3 and TRBJ1-2; D is perhaps TRBD1 (6 bases). The CDR3 is made up of 15 amino acids. Germline V gives CDR1 ENHRY, CDR2 SYGVKD. The ends were cut back, 0 bases at V and 8 bases at J, with 16 bases in the middle. DNA for the CDR3: TGTGCCATCAGTGAGTCGAGGGTAGGGGGAGACGGCTACACCTTC. Translation: CAISESRVGGDGYTF.

The rearrangement uses TRBV10-3 and TRBJ2-7; D may be TRBD1 (6 bases). CDR3 length equals 13 residues. Germline CDR1 is ENHRY and CDR2 is SYGVKD. V lost 10 bases to trimming and J lost 2 bases, with 15 bases between them. CDR3 loop: CATGHQGPYEQYF. CDR3 bases: TGTGCCACGGGACACCAGGGGCCCTACGAGCAGTACTTC.

J is TRBJ2-5 and V is TRBV6-1; D not certain. CDR1 is MNHNS, CDR2 SASEGT, per germline. The CDR3 consists of 11 residues. V lost 5 bases to trimming and J lost 3 bases, with 4 bases between them. In DNA form, the CDR3 reads TGTGCCAGCAGTTCTGAAGAGACCCAGTACTTC. Translated: CASSSEETQYF.

The chain links TRBV30 to TRBJ1-4; D not certain. The germline CDR1 and CDR2 sequences are GTSNPN and SVGIG (reference sequence). V was pared by 6 bases and J by 5 bases, with 19 bases between. The CDR3 is 15 residues long. CDR3 in DNA: TGTGCCTGTAATCCTCACGCAGTTCCGAATGAAAAACTGTTTTTT. Translation gives CACNPHAVPNEKLFF.

The rearrangement links TRBV7-8 to TRBJ2-2; TRBD2 matches 9 bases. Germline CDR1 is SGHVS and CDR2 is FQNEAQ. Trimming took 4 bases from V and 1 from J; bases not matched to a gene: 7. CDR3 length: 17 residues. CDR3 nucleotides: TGTGCCAGCAGCTCCACCGGGACTAGCTGGAACACCGGGGAGCTGTTTTTT. Amino acids: CASSSTGTSWNTGELFF.

The chain uses TRBV5-1 and TRBJ2-3; 7 nucleotides line up with TRBD2. The CDR3 contains 15 residues. V was pared by 0 bases and J by 6 bases, with 7 bases of the junction left unmatched. The germline CDR1 and CDR2 sequences are SGHRS and YFSETQ. CDR3 loop: CASSLDRTSFDTQYF. CDR3 DNA: TGCGCCAGCAGCTTGGATAGGACTAGTTTCGATACGCAGTATTTT.

The V and J genes are TRBV6-1 and TRBJ2-7; tentatively, D is TRBD2 (6 bases). The CDR3 is 14 residues long. CDR1 MNHNS and CDR2 SASEGT come from the germline V gene. Trimming took 3 bases from V and 0 from J, leaving 9 bases between them. The CDR3 nucleotides read TGTGCCAGCAGTGAGGGGGGACTCTCCTACGAGCAGTACTTC. Protein sequence: CASSEGGLSYEQYF.

The rearrangement uses TRBV30 and TRBJ1-5; D possibly corresponds to TRBD1 (6 bases). The V end was cut by 3 bases, the J end by 4 bases, with 7 bases between. From germline, CDR1 is GTSNPN and CDR2 SVGIG (reference sequence). The CDR3 length is 12 residues. For the CDR3, the DNA is TGTGCCTGGAGGGACAGTAATCAGCCCCAGCATTTT. Its protein is CAWRDSNQPQHF.

This chain joins TRBV27 and TRBJ2-7; D uncertain. The CDR3 contains 14 residues. The V and J ends lost 3 bases and 2 bases respectively, with 11 bases between them. Germline CDR1 is MNHEY and CDR2 is SMNVEV (reference sequence). The DNA of the CDR3 is TGTGCCAGCAGTTTGTATAGGAGCGCCTACGAGCAGTACTTC. Translated, it gives CASSLYRSAYEQYF.

J is TRBJ2-5 and V is TRBV28; TRBD1 agrees at 11 bases. Looked up from germline, CDR1 is MDHEN and CDR2 is SYDVKM. Unmatched junction bases numbered 10, after V lost 5 bases and J lost 11 bases. CDR3 length: 14 amino acids. CDR3 DNA: TGTGCCAGCAGTCCCGGACAGGGGGCAGAAGAGCAGTACTTC. Amino acids: CASSPGQGAEEQYF.